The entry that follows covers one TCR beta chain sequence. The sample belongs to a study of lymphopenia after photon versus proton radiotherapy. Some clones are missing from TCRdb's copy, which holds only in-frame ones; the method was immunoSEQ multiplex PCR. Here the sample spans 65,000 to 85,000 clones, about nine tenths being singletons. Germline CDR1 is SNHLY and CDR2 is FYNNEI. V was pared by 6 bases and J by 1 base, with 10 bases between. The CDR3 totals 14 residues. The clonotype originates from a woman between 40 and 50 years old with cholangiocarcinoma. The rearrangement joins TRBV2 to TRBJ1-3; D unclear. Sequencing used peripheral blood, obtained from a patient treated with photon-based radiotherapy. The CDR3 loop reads CASSVAGSGNTIYF. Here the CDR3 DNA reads TGTGCCAGCAGCGTTGCGGGATCTGGAAACACCATATATTTT.